The 28 T cell receptor beta chains presented below share a single source sample, sequenced in a study of T cell changes during pregnancy in multiple sclerosis. Only in-frame clones appear in the TCRdb table, and some are missing; sequencing was by immunoSEQ multiplex PCR. The sample includes about 97,000 clones, more than 85% of them seen just once. The material sequenced was peripheral blood, taken in the second trimester of pregnancy. Receptors were obtained from a female donor with multiple sclerosis, enrolled in a pregnancy study.

This rearrangement joins TRBV28 to TRBJ1-2, with TRBD1 identical over 7 bases. The CDR3 loop spans 12 amino acids. Per germline, CDR1 MDHEN and CDR2 SYDVKM. V lost 7 bases, J lost 7 bases, and 6 bases stayed unmatched. The CDR3 region has the DNA TGTGCCAGCAAGAACAGGGGTTTTGGCTACACCTTC. It encodes CASKNRGFGYTF.

The chain carries TRBV28 and TRBJ2-7; D not resolved. This CDR3 spans 13 amino acids. Germline CDR1 and CDR2: MDHEN and SYDVKM. V lost 1 base and J lost 0, with 4 bases in between. The CDR3 loop is CASSLYNSYEQYF. In DNA form, the CDR3 reads TGTGCCAGCAGTTTATACAACTCCTACGAGCAGTACTTC.

This clone was observed once. The chain couples TRBV2 to TRBJ1-5; D gene unclear. The CDR3 runs 15 residues. Trimming pared 6 bases from V and 0 bases from J, leaving 12 bases between. CDR1 and CDR2 (germline): SNHLY, FYNNEI. The CDR3 DNA reads TGTGCCAGCAGGGCTCCGGGATATAGCAATCAGCCCCAGCATTTT. It codes for CASRAPGYSNQPQHF.

This chain connects TRBV19 to TRBJ2-7; TRBD1 is a possible D gene (5 bases). The CDR3 totals 17 residues. Trimming left V 10 bases short and J 6 bases short, with 31 bases between. The germline CDR1 and CDR2 sequences are LNHDA and SQIVND (reference sequence). The CDR3 DNA sequence: TGTGCCACCGCGGCGTGGGGTGGGAAAGAACGAAGGGGCGAGCAGTACTTC. As protein: CATAAWGGKERRGEQYF.

The chain links TRBV5-1 to TRBJ2-1; 11 bases are a match to TRBD2. Germline V gene sequence: CDR1 SGHRS, CDR2 YFSETQ. With 1 base clipped from V and 6 bases from J, the junction kept 6 bases outside the gene matches. The CDR3 is made up of 16 amino acids. Here the CDR3 reads CASSLSLAGGPNEQFF. DNA of the CDR3: TGCGCCAGCAGCTTGTCCTTAGCGGGAGGGCCCAATGAGCAGTTCTTC.

This clone has a single count. The J gene is TRBJ2-7, the V gene TRBV28; D call uncertain. Germline CDR1 reads MDHEN; CDR2 reads SYDVKM. V lost 8 bases and J 1 base, leaving 18 bases between the germline ends. The CDR3 sequence is 15 residues long. CDR3 in amino acids: CASSEVSGQSYEQYF. The CDR3 bases are TGTGCCAGCTCAGAGGTCTCTGGTCAATCCTACGAGCAGTACTTC.

The V call is TRBV28, the J call TRBJ1-5; unclear D gene. Looked up from germline, CDR1 is MDHEN and CDR2 is SYDVKM. Trimming shortened V by 6 bases and J by 3 bases, and 18 bases separated the two germline ends. This CDR3 has 16 residues. For the CDR3, the DNA is TGTGCCAGCAGCATCCGGGAAATTCGGAACAATCAGCCCCAGCATTTT. It specifies CASSIREIRNNQPQHF.

The chain recombines TRBV7-8 with TRBJ2-6, with 13 bases identical to TRBD2. Germline V gene lookup returns CDR1 SGHVS and CDR2 FQNEAQ. J gave up 0 bases and V 3 bases, and 14 bases lay outside the gene matches. The CDR3 is 22 residues long. The CDR3 protein is CASSFQGTSGMGLSSGANVLTF. DNA for the CDR3: TGTGCCAGCAGCTTTCAAGGGACTAGCGGGATGGGGTTGAGCTCTGGGGCCAACGTCCTGACTTTC.

The J gene is TRBJ2-1, the V gene TRBV19; 10 bases are shared with TRBD2. Germline V gene sequence: CDR1 LNHDA, CDR2 SQIVND (reference sequence). The CDR3 has 18 residues. The ends lost 1 base at V and 0 bases at J; junction bases unmatched: 6. CDR3 sequence: CASSIVVPSGSSYNEQFF. CDR3 nucleotide sequence: TGTGCCAGTAGTATAGTCGTGCCTAGCGGGAGCTCCTACAATGAGCAGTTCTTC.

The genes are TRBV9 and TRBJ1-2; D not certain. The length of the CDR3 is 16 residues. V lost 1 base, J lost 5 bases, and 18 bases lay in between. Germline V gene sequence: CDR1 SGDLS, CDR2 YYNGEE. The CDR3 region is CASSVPLGRFTYGYTF. Written as DNA, the CDR3 is TGTGCCAGCAGCGTACCCCTTGGTAGATTTACGTATGGCTACACCTTC. Looking up the rest from reference TRBV9 and TRBJ1-2 gives the full variable domain: DSGVTQTPKHLITATGQRVTLRCSPRSGDLSVYWYQQSLDQGLQFLIQYYNGEERAKGNILERFSAQQFPDLHSELNLSSLELGDSALYFCASSVPLGRFTYGYTFGSGTRLTVV.

The chain has TRBV27 and TRBJ1-1; D call uncertain. The germline CDR1 and CDR2 sequences are MNHEY and SMNVEV (reference sequence). Trimming took 5 bases from V and 1 from J, leaving 8 bases between them. The CDR3 totals 13 residues. CDR3 amino acids: CASSPYKNTEAFF. For the CDR3, the DNA is TGTGCCAGCAGTCCATACAAGAACACTGAAGCTTTCTTT.

The J gene is TRBJ2-5, the V gene TRBV5-1, with 11 bases matching TRBD1. CDR1 is SGHRS, CDR2 YFSETQ, per germline. This CDR3 region has 16 residues. The junction had 6 bases not matched to a gene; V was cut back by 4 bases and J by 1 base. This CDR3 reads CASSRTGTGGQETQYF. The CDR3 nucleotides read TGCGCCAGCAGCAGAACCGGGACAGGGGGCCAAGAGACCCAGTACTTC.

CDR3 sequence: CSVVLPGHESTGELFF. CDR3 in DNA: TGCAGCGTTGTGTTGCCGGGACACGAGAGCACCGGGGAGCTGTTTTTT. The chain is built from TRBV29-1 and TRBJ2-2, with a weak D call TRBD1 (6 bases). From germline, CDR1 is SQVTM and CDR2 ANQGSEA. Between the trimmed V and J ends, which lost 4 bases and 4 bases, there was a span of 19 bases. This CDR3 has 16 amino acids.

The gene calls are TRBV5-1 and TRBJ1-1; 7 bases line up with TRBD1. V gave up 4 bases and J gave up 3 bases; unmatched junction bases: 9. The CDR3 loop spans 15 amino acids. CDR1 SGHRS and CDR2 YFSETQ come from the germline V gene. CDR3 sequence: CASSAVAGGHTEAFF. The CDR3 DNA follows: TGCGCCAGCAGCGCTGTGGCAGGGGGTCACACTGAAGCTTTCTTT.

The V gene is TRBV2, the J gene TRBJ2-3; D uncertain. CDR1 SNHLY and CDR2 FYNNEI come from the germline V gene. V dropped 3 bases and J dropped 0 bases, with 13 bases sitting between them. The CDR3 has 16 amino acids. CDR3 protein: CASSEVPVPSTDTQYF. CDR3 DNA sequence: TGTGCCAGCAGTGAGGTCCCGGTTCCTAGCACAGATACGCAGTATTTT.

CDR3 loop: CSVAELGETQYF. The CDR3 DNA reads as TGCAGCGTTGCAGAGTTGGGCGAGACCCAGTACTTC. The genes are TRBV29-1 and TRBJ2-5, with D unresolved. The CDR3 sequence is 12 residues long. V was clipped by 4 bases and J by 5 bases, with 11 bases between them. In germline, CDR1 is SQVTM, CDR2 ANQGSEA.

The chain is built from TRBV11-2 and TRBJ2-7; 7 nucleotides agree with TRBD1. Looked up from germline, CDR1 is SGHAT and CDR2 is FQNNGV. This CDR3 is 13 amino acids long. The junction had 3 bases not matched to a gene; V was cut back by 5 bases and J by 2 bases. CDR3 sequence: CASSIGQAYEQYF. The CDR3, as DNA: TGTGCCAGCAGCATTGGACAGGCCTACGAGCAGTACTTC.

J is TRBJ1-2 and V is TRBV7-9; D unresolved. Germline V CDR1 and CDR2: SEHNR, FQNEAQ (reference sequence). Trimming cost V 3 bases and J 5 bases, with 10 bases left between them. The CDR3 extends over 13 amino acids. The DNA of the CDR3 is TGTGCCAGCAGCTTTTCCAGTATTTATGGCTACACCTTC. Encoded protein: CASSFSSIYGYTF.

CDR3 nucleotides: TGTGCCAGCATCTACTCCTACGAGCAGTACTTC. This translates into CASIYSYEQYF. V usage is TRBV6-1 and J usage is TRBJ2-7; unclear D gene. Germline loops: CDR1 MNHNS, CDR2 SASEGT. V lost 7 bases and J 0 bases, leaving 4 bases between the germline ends. The CDR3 spans 11 residues.

This chain connects TRBV14 to TRBJ2-1, with 11 bases fitting TRBD2. Germline V gene data show CDR1 as SGHDN and CDR2 as FVKESK. The V and J ends lost 4 bases and 4 bases, in that order; junction bases with no gene match: 3. The CDR3 runs to 15 residues. The CDR3 nucleotides read TGTGCCAGCAGCCCCAGACTAGCGGGATACAATGAGCAGTTCTTC. The encoded protein is CASSPRLAGYNEQFF.

This chain links TRBV18 with TRBJ1-1; the match to TRBD1 covers 9 bases. J was trimmed by 7 bases and V by 3 bases; bases with no gene match: 12. The CDR3 spans 16 residues. The germline CDR1 and CDR2 sequences are KGHSH and LQKENI. The CDR3 nucleotides are TGTGCCAGCTCACCCGGGACAGGGTCGGCAAGTAATGAAGCTTTCTTT. Protein sequence: CASSPGTGSASNEAFF. The whole variable domain, filled in from reference TRBV18 and TRBJ1-1, reads NAGVMQNPRHLVRRRGQEARLRCSPMKGHSHVYWYRQLPEEGLKFMVYLQKENIIDESGMPKERFSAEFPKEGPSILRIQQVVRGDSAAYFCASSPGTGSASNEAFFGQGTRLTVV.

V usage is TRBV30 and J usage is TRBJ2-7; 11 bases are a match to TRBD1. CDR1 GTSNPN and CDR2 SVGIG come from the germline V gene (reference sequence). CDR3 size: 13 residues. Trimming cost V 7 bases and J 4 bases; bases outside gene matches: 6. The CDR3 loop reads CASGTGGRYEQYF. Written as DNA, the CDR3 is TGTGCCTCCGGGACAGGGGGTAGGTACGAGCAGTACTTC.

This clone showed up just once. V is TRBV27 and J is TRBJ2-1, with 14 positions matching TRBD2. The CDR3 covers 15 residues. The trim removed 7 bases at V and 5 bases at J, leaving 4 bases unmatched. The V gene's germline CDR1 is MNHEY and CDR2 SMNVEV (reference sequence). The CDR3 DNA follows: TGTGCCAGCACCCCGGGACTAGCGGGGGACAATGAGCAGTTCTTC. It translates to CASTPGLAGDNEQFF.

V gene TRBV25-1 combines with J gene TRBJ2-5; perhaps TRBD1 as D (7 bases). The DNA matches TRBJ2-7 better at its end, which makes the J call doubtful. The germline CDR1 and CDR2 sequences are MGHDK and SYGVNS. There are 14 residues in the CDR3. CDR3 region: CASSGSGGIYEQYF. The CDR3 DNA is TGTGCCAGCAGTGGGTCAGGGGGGATCTACGAGCAGTACTTC.

This sequence joins TRBV27 and TRBJ1-1; 8 positions match TRBD1. Per the germline V gene, CDR1 is MNHEY and CDR2 is SMNVEV (reference sequence). V was clipped by 6 bases and J by 3 bases; unmatched bases: 6. This CDR3 region has 14 residues. CDR3 region: CASSRQGRDTEAFF. CDR3 nucleotide sequence: TGTGCCAGCAGCCGACAGGGGAGGGACACTGAAGCTTTCTTT.

This chain uses TRBV28 with TRBJ2-7, with TRBD1 matching 7 bases. The trim removed 1 base at V and 2 bases at J, leaving 8 bases unmatched. Germline V gene sequence: CDR1 MDHEN, CDR2 SYDVKM. The CDR3 extends over 16 amino acids. The chain's CDR3 is CASSLSALQGAYEQYF. CDR3 nucleotide sequence: TGTGCCAGCAGTTTATCAGCCCTCCAGGGGGCCTACGAGCAGTACTTC.

The chain has TRBV28 and TRBJ2-3; D might be TRBD1 (6 bases). The germline gives CDR1 MDHEN, CDR2 SYDVKM. The CDR3 has 16 amino acids. Deletions cut 3 bases from V and 1 base from J, with 14 bases between. The CDR3 here is CASSLTGLGRTDTQYF. CDR3 bases: TGTGCCAGCAGTTTGACAGGATTGGGCCGCACAGATACGCAGTATTTT. Combining the CDR3 with reference TRBV28 and TRBJ2-3 gives the whole variable domain DVKVTQSSRYLVKRTGEKVFLECVQDMDHENMFWYRQDPGLGLRLIYFSYDVKMKEKGDIPEGYSVSREKKERFSLILESASTNQTSMYLCASSLTGLGRTDTQYFGPGTRLTVL.

This chain links TRBV6-5 with TRBJ2-5; D is perhaps TRBD2 (5 bases). The CDR3 sequence is 14 residues long. Trimming removed 0 bases at V and 5 bases at J, with 10 bases between. The germline CDR1 and CDR2 sequences are MNHEY and SVGAGI. The CDR3 region is CASSYSSGGETQYF. The CDR3 DNA is TGTGCCAGCAGTTACTCGTCGGGCGGGGAGACCCAGTACTTC.